This T cell receptor beta chain was sequenced during a study of T cell responses to AZD1222 COVID-19 vaccine (dated by TCRdb to the early 2020s). For the study in its entirety: TCR sequencing was performed for fewer than 250 trial participants, of whom 207 were given two doses of AZD1222 and some 26 were given two doses of MenACWY control vaccine. Enrollment into the trials was organized by age into subgroups of 18-55, 56-69 and 70-plus years, and those subgroups contained roughly 150, 30 and 60 TCR-sequenced participants, respectively. General study outcomes and caveats: The vaccine-associated CD4 TCRs covered the entire spike protein, and the dominant responses fell in regions 160-218 and 743-854. After two AZD1222 doses, spike-specific TCR breadth and depth were significantly higher than at day 0 and than in MenACWY recipients. In the small 56-69-year group, the increase in depth fell short of significance, most likely because of low power. Because no samples from the day 14 peak response were available, repertoires could be characterized only after the peak T cell response. Only five or six AZD1222 recipients were SARS-CoV-2 seropositive at baseline, limiting conclusions about previously exposed vaccinees. Most participants were white British and females outnumbered males, and the authors suggested that clonal diversity may have been underestimated. Nearly half of unique spike-specific TCRs reportedly recognized epitopes outside regions mutated in the B.1.351 and B.1.1.7 variants.

The CDR3 regions of human TCRbeta chains were analyzed by immunosequencing. As for the original processing: TCRs in the repertoires were compared against a reference library of SARS-CoV-2-specific TCRs that had been generated with the MIRA antigen-specificity platform. Breadth was defined as the fraction of unique TCRs that were SARS-CoV-2-associated. Depth was defined as the fraction of total T cells that were SARS-CoV-2-associated. Each spike-specific TCR was assigned to its reactive spike region and to a CD4 or CD8 class using the MIRA data. Log10-transformed breadth and depth values were compared by one-way ANOVA with Sidak's multiple comparisons tests. Held by TCRdb, this immuneACCESS table contains in-frame sequences only and omits some clones. Under half of the omission traces to an unresolved V gene where checked; the cause of the rest is unknown. V, J and clone size were drawn from that table, and D and trimming were deduced from the DNA. In all, the sample holds 65,000 to 75,000 clones, and 88% of those were seen once. The top ten constitute about 5% of the sample.

Points on this clone: Its antigen is unknown. The record has no base qualities; no much larger clone is one base away.

The time point tag for this specimen amounts to: about 28 days (+/-7) after the second vaccine dose. The sample's treatment or condition label is to be understood as: meningococcal conjugate vaccine given as trial control. Vaccinee samples were obtained from the UK trials COV001 and COV002, which included a single-blind randomized controlled phase 2/3 trial of AZD1222 (ChAdOx1 nCoV-19) in healthy adults. Trial participant PBMC samples were collected at day 0 and day 28 after the second dose for TCRbeta chain sequencing. V ends up 3 bases short and J 5 bases short, with an unmatched junction base count of 3. CDR1 and CDR2 were assigned from the germline V gene as SGHVS and FQNEAQ. The CDR3 runs 13 residues from the cysteine to the phenylalanine. The retained sequence is limited to the CDR3, 39 bases, with the frame set at the first base.

The chain couples TRBV7-8 to TRBJ1-2, and 7 junctional nucleotides match TRBD1. The clonotype comes from an adult who received the MenACWY meningococcal vaccine as a control. Sequencing used peripheral blood, obtained 28 days after the second dose of the MenACWY control vaccine. The nucleotide sequence reads TGTGCCAGCAGCTTCGGACAGGAGTATGGCTACACCTTC. Translated, it gives CASSFGQEYGYTF. With all but the CDR3 taken from the reference TRBV7-8 and TRBJ1-2 genes, the full variable domain is: GAGVSQSPRYKVAKRGQDVALRCDPISGHVSLFWYQQALGQGPEFLTYFQNEAQLDKSGLPSDRFFAERPEGSVSTLKIQRTQQEDSAVYLCASSFGQEYGYTFGSGTRLTVV.